The following is a TCR beta chain sequence with its context. This sample was taken from a study of a mutant IDH1 vaccine in newly diagnosed glioma. Germline CDR1 MNHEY, CDR2 SMNVEV (reference sequence). This CDR3 spans 14 amino acids. V dropped 4 bases and J dropped 0 bases, with 9 bases sitting between them. Using immunoSEQ multiplex PCR, the repertoire was profiled, and TCRdb retains in-frame clones only, with some absent. The repertoire holds roughly 70,000 clones, with 80% to 90% as singletons. The time point here: baseline, week 1 (first vaccination visit). Treatment here: pre-vaccination baseline after standard-of-care therapy.

This material consisted of PBMCs, taken from a glioma patient treated with radiotherapy, temozolomide or both. This clonotype was obtained from a man in his thirties or forties with glioma. This chain links TRBV27 with TRBJ1-1; D is possibly TRBD1 (5 bases). This CDR3 reads CASSYRPMNTEAFF. DNA of the CDR3: TGTGCCAGCAGTTACAGGCCCATGAACACTGAAGCTTTCTTT.